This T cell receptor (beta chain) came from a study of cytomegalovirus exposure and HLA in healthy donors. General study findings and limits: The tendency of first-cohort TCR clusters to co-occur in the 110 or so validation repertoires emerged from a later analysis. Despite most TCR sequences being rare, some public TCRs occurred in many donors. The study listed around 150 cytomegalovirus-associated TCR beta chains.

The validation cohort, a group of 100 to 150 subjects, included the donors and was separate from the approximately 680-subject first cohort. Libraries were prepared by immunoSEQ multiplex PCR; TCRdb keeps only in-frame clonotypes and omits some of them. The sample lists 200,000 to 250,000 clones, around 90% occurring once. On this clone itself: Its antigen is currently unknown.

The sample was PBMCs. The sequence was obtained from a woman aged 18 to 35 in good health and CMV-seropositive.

CDR3 sequence: CASSLEYEQYF. In nucleotides, the CDR3 is TGTGCCAGCAGTCTCGAGTACGAGCAGTACTTC. J is TRBJ2-7 and V is TRBV6-5; D gene uncertain. Trimming pared 5 bases from V and 4 bases from J, leaving 6 bases between. Per the germline V gene, CDR1 is MNHEY and CDR2 is SVGAGI. CDR3 size: 11 residues.